A selection of T cell receptor beta chains follows, all from one sample in a study of vaccination and CD4 T cells after COVID-19. For these TCRs, the target antigens are not known. Using its own MiXCR run on the PCR reads, TCRdb lists one record per CDR3 protein. This sample has 8,500 to 14,000 distinct CDR3 sequences, with around 26% found just once. Sequencing input: CD4+ T cells from blood, cultured in vitro. Source of these receptors: a human donor in good health. The CDR3 runs from the conserved cysteine through the conserved F or W. The D gene is left open where the match is weak. Only some rows state a clone size, as once, few, many or a class for expanded clones.

J: TRBJ2-6
length: 15
D: .
size: few
V: TRBV6-5
CDR3: CASSYGLTGANVLTF
DNA: TGTGCCAGCAGTTACGGCCTTACTGGGGCCAACGTCCTGACTTTC

J: TRBJ2-7
length: 15
D: .
size: .
V: TRBV10-3
CDR3: CAISESATEGNEQYF
DNA: TGTGCCATCAGTGAGTCTGCCACCGAGGGCAACGAGCAGTACTTC

J: TRBJ2-7
length: 15
D: TRBD2
size: .
V: TRBV6-1
CDR3: CASKNGLAGSYEQYF
DNA: TGTGCCAGTAAGAACGGACTAGCGGGTTCCTACGAGCAGTACTTC

J: TRBJ2-1
length: 13
D: .
size: .
V: TRBV20-1
CDR3: CSGRGPTLNEQFF
DNA: TGCAGTGGCCGTGGGCCTACCCTAAATGAGCAGTTCTTC

J: TRBJ1-1
length: 14
D: .
size: .
V: TRBV4-3
CDR3: CASSPSVQNTEAFF
DNA: TGCGCCAGCAGCCCGTCGGTGCAGAACACTGAAGCTTTCTTT

J: TRBJ1-1
length: 15
D: .
size: .
V: TRBV24-1
CDR3: CATSDPARGETEAFF
DNA: TGTGCCACCAGTGATCCCGCGAGGGGGGAAACTGAAGCTTTCTTT

J: TRBJ2-7
length: 17
D: TRBD1
size: .
V: TRBV5-1
CDR3: CASSASFDRAYGNEQYF
DNA: TGCGCCAGCAGCGCCTCCTTCGACAGGGCTTACGGGAACGAGCAGTACTTC

J: TRBJ1-4
length: 11
D: .
size: .
V: TRBV28
CDR3: CASRSNEKLFF
DNA: TGTGCCTCGCGGTCTAATGAAAAACTGTTTTTT

J: TRBJ1-1
length: 16
D: .
size: few
V: TRBV28
CDR3: CASSARRALMNTEAFF
DNA: TGTGCCAGCAGTGCCAGAAGGGCCCTCATGAACACTGAAGCTTTCTTT

J: TRBJ2-7
length: 17
D: .
size: .
V: TRBV27
CDR3: CASSLLRGVSSVHEQYF
DNA: TGTGCCAGCAGTTTATTAAGGGGTGTATCTAGCGTCCACGAGCAGTACTTC

J: TRBJ2-5
length: 17
D: TRBD2
size: .
V: TRBV4-3
CDR3: CASSKGGTSGIQETQYF
DNA: TGCGCCAGCAGCAAAGGAGGGACTAGCGGGATCCAAGAGACCCAGTACTTC

J: TRBJ2-5
length: 16
D: TRBD2
size: .
V: TRBV6-5
CDR3: CASSYSLAGSQETQYF
DNA: TGTGCCAGCAGTTACTCACTAGCGGGGTCCCAAGAGACCCAGTACTTC

J: TRBJ1-1
length: 16
D: .
size: .
V: TRBV7-6
CDR3: CASSSQVRSMNTEAFF
DNA: TGTGCCAGCAGCTCCCAGGTCCGATCAATGAACACTGAAGCTTTCTTT